This entry is about one T cell receptor (beta chain). Its cognate antigen has yet to be identified. Nothing much larger sits one base from this clone, and base qualities are not available. Trimming removed 6 bases from V and 0 bases from J; the gene matches leave 4 bases unexplained. Taken from the germline V gene, the CDR1 and CDR2 loops are SGHAT and FQNNGV. From cysteine to phenylalanine, the CDR3 is 14 amino acids long. The entry retains the CDR3 DNA only, 42 bases that are in frame from base 1. The CDR3 regions of human TCRbeta chains were analyzed by immunosequencing. The source study handled its data this way. Repertoire TCRs were checked for matches against a reference library of SARS-CoV-2-specific TCRs that had been generated using the MIRA antigen-specificity platform. Breadth was defined as the fraction of unique TCRs that were SARS-CoV-2-associated, and depth was defined as the fraction of total T cells that were SARS-CoV-2-associated. Using the MIRA data, every spike-specific TCR was mapped to the spike region that the TCR reacted to and assigned to either a CD4 or a CD8 class. Log10-transformed breadth and depth values were compared by one-way ANOVA with Sidak's multiple comparisons tests. Sourced from immuneACCESS, this table was stored by TCRdb with only in-frame sequences that have V and J called. A share of the clones is absent; for the studies checked, an unresolved V gene accounts for under half, and the remainder has no known explanation. V and J calls and clone size come straight from that table; D and trimming were deduced from the DNA. The sample table contains about 140,000 clones; only one count was recorded for roughly 90% of them. The ten largest clones capture 2.5% to 3% of the sample.

The sample comes from a study of T cell responses to AZD1222 COVID-19 vaccine (dated by TCRdb to about 2021). Context from the whole study: AZD1222 recipients whose second dose came at about 4 weeks and those whose second dose came at about 12 weeks were combined into one group, since spike-specific TCR depth and breadth did not differ between the two schedules. Trial participants were enrolled by age into 18-55, 56-69 and 70-plus year subgroups, with about 150, 27 and 61 TCR-sequenced participants respectively. A total of under 250 trial participants underwent TCR sequencing, of whom under 220 had received two doses of AZD1222 and 26 had received two doses of the MenACWY control vaccine.

The time point tag for this specimen amounts to: baseline before first vaccination. Vaccinee samples came from UK trials COV001 and COV002, including a single-blind randomized controlled phase 2/3 trial of AZD1222 (ChAdOx1 nCoV-19) in healthy adults. For TCRbeta chain sequencing, PBMC samples were collected from trial participants at day 0 and at day 28 after the second dose. Overall results and qualifications from the work: In the small 56-69-year group, the increase in depth fell short of significance, most likely because of low power. CD4 TCRs associated with the vaccine covered the entire spike protein, and the dominant responses were in regions 160-218 and 743-854. Participants were mostly white British and included more females than males, and it was suggested by the authors that clonal diversity may have been underestimated. After two AZD1222 doses, both the breadth and the depth of spike-specific TCRs were significantly higher than at day 0 and than in MenACWY recipients. Nearly half of unique spike-specific TCRs reportedly recognized epitopes outside regions mutated in the B.1.351 and B.1.1.7 variants. Conclusions about previously exposed vaccinees are limited because only six or seven AZD1222 recipients were SARS-CoV-2 seropositive at baseline. Because no day 14 peak-response samples were available, the repertoires could be characterized only after the peak T cell response.

The sample consisted of peripheral blood, taken on day 0 of AZD1222 vaccination. The sequence joins TRBV11-2 to TRBJ1-1; 7 central nucleotides agree with TRBD1. This clonotype was obtained from an adult in good health. This receptor has the CDR3 CASREGQMNTEAFF. DNA sequence: TGTGCCAGCAGGGAGGGACAGATGAACACTGAAGCTTTCTTT.